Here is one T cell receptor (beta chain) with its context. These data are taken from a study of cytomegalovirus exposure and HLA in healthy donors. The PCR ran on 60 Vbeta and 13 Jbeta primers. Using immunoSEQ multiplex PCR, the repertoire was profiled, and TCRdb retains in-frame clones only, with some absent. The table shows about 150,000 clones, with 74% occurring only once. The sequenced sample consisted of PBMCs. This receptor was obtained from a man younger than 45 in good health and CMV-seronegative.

CDR3 region: CASSFSKAAEQFF. The CDR3 DNA is TGTGCCAGCAGCTTTTCTAAGGCGGCTGAGCAGTTCTTC. V usage is TRBV5-4 and J usage is TRBJ2-1; no firm D call. The CDR3 spans 13 residues. V lost 2 bases to trimming and J lost 9 bases, with 12 bases between them. Germline V gene data show CDR1 as SGHNT and CDR2 as YYREEE (reference sequence).